The entry below describes one T cell receptor (beta chain). This sample was taken from a study of PD-L1 blockade in urothelial cancer. About the research overall: Most patients, about 85% of the roughly 30, were males with bladder-origin cancer.

J gave up 5 bases and V 2 bases, and 12 bases lay outside the gene matches. The CDR3 is 17 residues long. Germline V gene sequence: CDR1 SGHVS, CDR2 FQNEAQ. Each PCR had synthetic TCR analog templates added to it as a spike-in. The table came from immunoSEQ multiplex PCR; TCRdb's copy has only in-frame clones and leaves some out. The table has 50,000 or so clones, around 84% seen once; the top ten hold roughly 1.3%. Specified time point: pretreatment peripheral blood. This sequence originates from a man aged 45-60 years with urothelial cancer. The sequences come from PBMCs, collected around atezolizumab (anti-PD-L1) treatment. This rearrangement joins TRBV7-8 to TRBJ2-5; 9 nucleotides match TRBD1. CDR3 nucleotide sequence: TGTGCCAGCAGCTTATCACCCCGGGGACAGGGTCGGGAGACCCAGTACTTC. Translation gives CASSLSPRGQGRETQYF.